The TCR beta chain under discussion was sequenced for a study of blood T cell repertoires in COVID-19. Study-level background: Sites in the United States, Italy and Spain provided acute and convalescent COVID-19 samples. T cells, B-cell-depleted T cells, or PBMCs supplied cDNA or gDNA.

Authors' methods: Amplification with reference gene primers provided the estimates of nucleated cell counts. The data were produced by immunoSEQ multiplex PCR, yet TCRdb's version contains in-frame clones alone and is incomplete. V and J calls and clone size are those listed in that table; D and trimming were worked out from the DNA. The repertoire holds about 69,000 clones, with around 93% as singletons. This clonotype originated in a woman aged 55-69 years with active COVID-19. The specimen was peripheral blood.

In DNA, the CDR3 is TGTGCCACCAGCAGCGCCGCGGACACCCACGAAAAACTGTTTTTT. Translation gives CATSSAADTHEKLFF. This sequence joins TRBV15 and TRBJ1-4; a weak D match, TRBD1 (5 bases). The V gene lost 3 bases and the J gene lost 8 bases, with 16 bases spanning the gap. Germline V gene sequence: CDR1 LNHNV, CDR2 YYDKDF (reference sequence). This CDR3 comprises 15 residues.